The rows below give T cell receptor beta chains drawn from one sample of a study of blood T cells in healthy people across ages. In TCRdb, the 5' RACE reads were re-called with MiXCR into one record per CDR3 protein. The data show about 1.4 million distinct CDR3 sequences, approximately 59% seen once. The sample comprised blood. These receptors were taken from a man aged 18 to 29 in good health. The CDR3 runs from the conserved cysteine through the conserved F or W.

v_gene	j_gene	CDR3aa
TRBV4-3	TRBJ2-7	CASSQISTQQGPPYEQYF
TRBV29-1	TRBJ1-4	CSAPDGTTNEKLFF
TRBV6-1	TRBJ1-2	CASSEPGHYGYTF
TRBV7-9	TRBJ2-6	CASSPRDRGVSGTNVLTF
TRBV7-9	TRBJ2-7	CASSSGGTFHYEQYF
TRBV6-1	TRBJ2-1	CASSESTGVSYNEQFF
TRBV2	TRBJ2-2	CASTLWGELFF
TRBV21-1	TRBJ1-2	CASSKELDRSSDGYTF
TRBV10-3	TRBJ1-2	CAISDFGDSLYGYTF
TRBV5-1	TRBJ2-7	CASSDREAYEQYF
TRBV7-8	TRBJ2-2	CASSEGGTGELFF